A selection of T cell receptor beta chains follows, all from one sample in a study of blood T cell repertoires in COVID-19. The protocol was immunoSEQ multiplex PCR, while the TCRdb copy is restricted to in-frame clones and leaves out a portion. Of about 98,000 clones in the sample, about 81% were seen once. Sequencing was carried out using peripheral blood. The receptors stem from a man in his 70s with acute or convalescent COVID-19. CDR3s include the opening cysteine and the closing phenylalanine or tryptophan. Each record gives: CDR3 DNA, CDR3 protein, D gene, clone size, J gene, V gene. D genes are given only for firm matches. Where a row states a size, it is once, few, many or the class of an expanded clone; other rows omit it.

CDR3 DNA: TGTGCCAGCAGCTTGGGACAGCGTGGTTCACCCCTCCACTTT; CDR3 protein: CASSLGQRGSPLHF; D gene: TRBD1; clone size: NA; J gene: TRBJ1-6; V gene: TRBV7-8
CDR3 DNA: TGCAGTGCTAGTGGCAGGGGGCTGGAGCCCCAGCATTTT; CDR3 protein: CSASGRGLEPQHF; D gene: TRBD1; clone size: NA; J gene: TRBJ1-5; V gene: TRBV20-1
CDR3 DNA: TGTGCCAGCAGCCCCGTGGGGAGCTCCTACAATGAGCAGTTCTTC; CDR3 protein: CASSPVGSSYNEQFF; D gene: NA; clone size: NA; J gene: TRBJ2-1; V gene: TRBV7-9
CDR3 DNA: TGTGCCTGGAGTATACGACAGGGCCTCTCCTACGAGCAGTACTTC; CDR3 protein: CAWSIRQGLSYEQYF; D gene: TRBD1; clone size: NA; J gene: TRBJ2-7; V gene: TRBV30
CDR3 DNA: TGTGCCTGGACTAGACAGGTGAACACTGAAGCTTTCTTT; CDR3 protein: CAWTRQVNTEAFF; D gene: NA; clone size: NA; J gene: TRBJ1-1; V gene: TRBV30
CDR3 DNA: TGTGCCAGCAGCTCCTCAGGGGGCAGGGGCAATCAGCCCCAGCATTTT; CDR3 protein: CASSSSGGRGNQPQHF; D gene: TRBD1; clone size: NA; J gene: TRBJ1-5; V gene: TRBV7-8
CDR3 DNA: TGTGCCAGCAGCTTAGCGGGAGTCTCCTACAATGAGCAGTTCTTC; CDR3 protein: CASSLAGVSYNEQFF; D gene: NA; clone size: NA; J gene: TRBJ2-1; V gene: TRBV7-6
CDR3 DNA: TGTGCCAGCAGCCCCCGGGTCAACACTGAAGCTTTCTTT; CDR3 protein: CASSPRVNTEAFF; D gene: NA; clone size: NA; J gene: TRBJ1-1; V gene: TRBV7-8
CDR3 DNA: TGTGCCAGCAGTCAAGAAAAACTGTTTTTT; CDR3 protein: CASSQEKLFF; D gene: NA; clone size: NA; J gene: TRBJ1-4; V gene: TRBV25-1
CDR3 DNA: TGTGCCAGCAGCTTAGACGGACAGGAAATTATTTCCTACGAGCAGTACTTC; CDR3 protein: CASSLDGQEIISYEQYF; D gene: TRBD1; clone size: NA; J gene: TRBJ2-7; V gene: TRBV5-6
CDR3 DNA: TGTGCCAGCAGCGCCCGGACAGGGGGCGACTCCGGAGCTTTCTTT; CDR3 protein: CASSARTGGDSGAFF; D gene: TRBD1; clone size: NA; J gene: TRBJ1-1; V gene: TRBV9
CDR3 DNA: TGTGCCAGCAGCCTGGACAGGCTTGCGTCTGAAGCTTTCTTT; CDR3 protein: CASSLDRLASEAFF; D gene: TRBD1; clone size: NA; J gene: TRBJ1-1; V gene: TRBV7-3
CDR3 DNA: TGTGCCAGCAGACCTGACAGGGCCACCGGGGAGCTGTTTTTT; CDR3 protein: CASRPDRATGELFF; D gene: TRBD1; clone size: NA; J gene: TRBJ2-2; V gene: TRBV6-6
CDR3 DNA: TGTGCCAGTAGTGGAACCGGGACAGAAAATGGCTACACCTTC; CDR3 protein: CASSGTGTENGYTF; D gene: TRBD1; clone size: NA; J gene: TRBJ1-2; V gene: TRBV19
CDR3 DNA: TGTGCCAGCTCACCGGGACAGGGAATCACCGGGGAGCTGTTTTTT; CDR3 protein: CASSPGQGITGELFF; D gene: TRBD1; clone size: NA; J gene: TRBJ2-2; V gene: TRBV18
CDR3 DNA: TGTGCCAGTAGGACTAGCGGGAGCTCCTACGAGCAGTACTTC; CDR3 protein: CASRTSGSSYEQYF; D gene: TRBD2; clone size: NA; J gene: TRBJ2-7; V gene: TRBV19
CDR3 DNA: TGTGCCAGCAGCCCTGGGACTAGCAGTCGCACCGGGGAGCTGTTTTTT; CDR3 protein: CASSPGTSSRTGELFF; D gene: TRBD2; clone size: NA; J gene: TRBJ2-2; V gene: TRBV11-3
CDR3 DNA: TGTGCCAGCAGCCGGAAAAAGGACAGACCGAACACTGAAGCTTTCTTT; CDR3 protein: CASSRKKDRPNTEAFF; D gene: NA; clone size: NA; J gene: TRBJ1-1; V gene: TRBV6-2/TRBV6-3
CDR3 DNA: TGTGCCAGCAGGTACTTCAGCGCTAGCAATGAAAAACTGTTTTTT; CDR3 protein: CASRYFSASNEKLFF; D gene: NA; clone size: NA; J gene: TRBJ1-4; V gene: TRBV6-5
CDR3 DNA: TGCAGCGCCTCCCCCCCCTCTGGAAACACCATATATTTT; CDR3 protein: CSASPPSGNTIYF; D gene: NA; clone size: NA; J gene: TRBJ1-3; V gene: TRBV29-1
CDR3 DNA: TGTGCCAGCAGTTTACCCGTGTCCGGGGCCAACGTCCTGACTTTC; CDR3 protein: CASSLPVSGANVLTF; D gene: NA; clone size: NA; J gene: TRBJ2-6; V gene: TRBV28
CDR3 DNA: TGTGCCAGCAAACAGGACCGTGAAGACACAGATACGCAGTATTTT; CDR3 protein: CASKQDREDTDTQYF; D gene: NA; clone size: NA; J gene: TRBJ2-3; V gene: TRBV25-1
CDR3 DNA: TGTGCCAGCAGCCAGACGACAGGGGAGCTCTATGGCTACACCTTC; CDR3 protein: CASSQTTGELYGYTF; D gene: TRBD1; clone size: NA; J gene: TRBJ1-2; V gene: TRBV11-1
CDR3 DNA: TGTGCCAGCAGTTTATCGGGACTAGCGTCGAACACCGGGGAGCTGTTTTTT; CDR3 protein: CASSLSGLASNTGELFF; D gene: TRBD2; clone size: NA; J gene: TRBJ2-2; V gene: TRBV28
CDR3 DNA: TGTGCCAGCAGCTTAGCCAGGGGGGAGTACGAGCAGTACTTC; CDR3 protein: CASSLARGEYEQYF; D gene: NA; clone size: NA; J gene: TRBJ2-7; V gene: TRBV7-2
CDR3 DNA: TGTGCCATCAGTGAGCGCAGTTACGAGCAGTACTTC; CDR3 protein: CAISERSYEQYF; D gene: NA; clone size: once; J gene: TRBJ2-7; V gene: TRBV10-3
CDR3 DNA: TGTGCCAGCAGTAAACCGGGGTTAGCTAACTATGGCTACACCTTC; CDR3 protein: CASSKPGLANYGYTF; D gene: NA; clone size: NA; J gene: TRBJ1-2; V gene: TRBV7-2
CDR3 DNA: TGTGCCTGGGCTCGCGGAAACTACAATGAGCAGTTCTTC; CDR3 protein: CAWARGNYNEQFF; D gene: NA; clone size: NA; J gene: TRBJ2-1; V gene: TRBV30
CDR3 DNA: TGTGCCTGGAGGGCCACCGCAGGGATCTATGGCTACACCTTC; CDR3 protein: CAWRATAGIYGYTF; D gene: NA; clone size: NA; J gene: TRBJ1-2; V gene: TRBV30
CDR3 DNA: TGTGCCAGTATTCCCGCGGTGGCAGTGAACACCGGGGAGCTGTTTTTT; CDR3 protein: CASIPAVAVNTGELFF; D gene: NA; clone size: NA; J gene: TRBJ2-2; V gene: TRBV19
CDR3 DNA: TGTGCCAGCAGCGGCGGTAGGGGGTTCACCGAGCAGTACTTC; CDR3 protein: CASSGGRGFTEQYF; D gene: NA; clone size: NA; J gene: TRBJ2-7; V gene: TRBV9
CDR3 DNA: TGCGCCAGCAGCTTGCTCCAGCAAGAGACCCAGTACTTC; CDR3 protein: CASSLLQQETQYF; D gene: NA; clone size: NA; J gene: TRBJ2-5; V gene: TRBV5-1
CDR3 DNA: TGTGCCAGCGCCACCGAGGTGGACTATGGCTACACCTTC; CDR3 protein: CASATEVDYGYTF; D gene: NA; clone size: NA; J gene: TRBJ1-2; V gene: TRBV2
CDR3 DNA: TGTGCCAGCAGTTTATGGGACAGGGGGCACACCGGGGAGCTGTTTTTT; CDR3 protein: CASSLWDRGHTGELFF; D gene: TRBD1; clone size: few; J gene: TRBJ2-2; V gene: TRBV28
CDR3 DNA: TGTGCCAGCAGCTTGCATGGCGGGAGGATGGCGGAGACCCAGTACTTC; CDR3 protein: CASSLHGGRMAETQYF; D gene: TRBD2; clone size: NA; J gene: TRBJ2-5; V gene: TRBV5-4
CDR3 DNA: TGTGCCAGCAACCGGGGTGCCAATGAGCAGTTCTTC; CDR3 protein: CASNRGANEQFF; D gene: NA; clone size: NA; J gene: TRBJ2-1; V gene: TRBV14
CDR3 DNA: TGTGCCTGGAGTCCAACTCTCAGACAGGGATTAGCCCTCGGTCAGCCCCAGCATTTT; CDR3 protein: CAWSPTLRQGLALGQPQHF; D gene: TRBD1; clone size: NA; J gene: TRBJ1-5; V gene: TRBV30
CDR3 DNA: TGTGCCACCAGCAGAGGACAGTATGAAAAACTGTTTTTT; CDR3 protein: CATSRGQYEKLFF; D gene: NA; clone size: NA; J gene: TRBJ1-4; V gene: TRBV15
CDR3 DNA: TGTGCCAGCAGTTTCCAGGGGGAGTTTGTCACCATATATTTT; CDR3 protein: CASSFQGEFVTIYF; D gene: TRBD1; clone size: few; J gene: TRBJ1-3; V gene: TRBV28
CDR3 DNA: TGTGCCCGGGTGGGGACAGGGCGATCGGACACTGAAGCTTTCTTT; CDR3 protein: CARVGTGRSDTEAFF; D gene: TRBD1; clone size: NA; J gene: TRBJ1-1; V gene: TRBV30
CDR3 DNA: TGTGCCAGCACCCGGGCTAGCGGGAGGGCCCCGGGCACCGGGGAGCTGTTTTTT; CDR3 protein: CASTRASGRAPGTGELFF; D gene: TRBD2; clone size: NA; J gene: TRBJ2-2; V gene: TRBV9
CDR3 DNA: TGCGCCAGCAGCCAACTAACAGATACGCAGTATTTT; CDR3 protein: CASSQLTDTQYF; D gene: NA; clone size: few; J gene: TRBJ2-3; V gene: TRBV4-1
CDR3 DNA: TGTGCCAGCTCACCAAGGGCGGGGAGCTCCTACAATGAGCAGTTCTTC; CDR3 protein: CASSPRAGSSYNEQFF; D gene: NA; clone size: NA; J gene: TRBJ2-1; V gene: TRBV18
CDR3 DNA: TGTGCCAGCAGTGAGGGGCGCGACACCGGGGAGCTGTTTTTT; CDR3 protein: CASSEGRDTGELFF; D gene: NA; clone size: NA; J gene: TRBJ2-2; V gene: TRBV6-4
CDR3 DNA: TGTGCCAGCAGCCCGAGCGCCGCTAGCACAGATACGCAGTATTTT; CDR3 protein: CASSPSAASTDTQYF; D gene: NA; clone size: many; J gene: TRBJ2-3; V gene: TRBV6-4
CDR3 DNA: TGTGCCAGCAGCAGGATCTGGGACAGGGAGGACACTGAAGCTTTCTTT; CDR3 protein: CASSRIWDREDTEAFF; D gene: TRBD1; clone size: NA; J gene: TRBJ1-1; V gene: TRBV5-6
CDR3 DNA: TGTGCCAGCAGCACCGACAATCGGTTCTATAATTCACCCCTCCACTTT; CDR3 protein: CASSTDNRFYNSPLHF; D gene: NA; clone size: few; J gene: TRBJ1-6; V gene: TRBV11-2
CDR3 DNA: TGTGCCAGCAGCCAAGGACTAGCGGGAGTCTCGGAGAACAATGAGCAGTTCTTC; CDR3 protein: CASSQGLAGVSENNEQFF; D gene: TRBD2; clone size: NA; J gene: TRBJ2-1; V gene: TRBV14
CDR3 DNA: TGTGCCAGCAGCGTAGGACAGGGGGCATCCTATGGCTACACCTTC; CDR3 protein: CASSVGQGASYGYTF; D gene: TRBD1; clone size: few; J gene: TRBJ1-2; V gene: TRBV7-2
CDR3 DNA: TGTGCCAGCAGTGACCAGGGACAAACGAATGAGCAGTTCTTC; CDR3 protein: CASSDQGQTNEQFF; D gene: NA; clone size: NA; J gene: TRBJ2-1; V gene: TRBV6-4
CDR3 DNA: TGTGCCAGCAGCCAAGATCGGGGGAGCACCATATATTTT; CDR3 protein: CASSQDRGSTIYF; D gene: NA; clone size: NA; J gene: TRBJ1-3; V gene: TRBV4-2
CDR3 DNA: TGTGCCTGGAGTGAGCCCGTCACGCACACCGGGGAGCTGTTTTTT; CDR3 protein: CAWSEPVTHTGELFF; D gene: NA; clone size: few; J gene: TRBJ2-2; V gene: TRBV30
CDR3 DNA: TGTGCCAGCAGCTTTAGCGGGGCGGGGGAGACCCAGTACTTC; CDR3 protein: CASSFSGAGETQYF; D gene: TRBD2; clone size: NA; J gene: TRBJ2-5; V gene: TRBV27
CDR3 DNA: TGTGCCAGCAGGCGGGACAGCTATGAAAAACTGTTTTTT; CDR3 protein: CASRRDSYEKLFF; D gene: TRBD1; clone size: NA; J gene: TRBJ1-4; V gene: TRBV3-1/TRBV3-2
CDR3 DNA: TGTGCCAGCAGCTCCAAGGACAGGGGGTTTAACTATGGCTACACCTTC; CDR3 protein: CASSSKDRGFNYGYTF; D gene: TRBD1; clone size: NA; J gene: TRBJ1-2; V gene: TRBV5-4